The present T cell receptor (beta chain) was sequenced within a study of preoperative IRX-2 immunotherapy in early breast cancer. Between the trimmed V and J ends, which lost 7 bases and 2 bases, there was a span of 13 bases. This CDR3 has 14 amino acids. Germline V gives CDR1 SNHLY, CDR2 FYNNEI. Treatment given: preoperative locoregional IRX-2 cytokine immunotherapy. Samples came from a phase Ib trial of preoperative locoregional IRX-2 cytokine immunotherapy. Sequencing used immunoSEQ multiplex PCR; TCRdb keeps in-frame clones, though not all of them. The sample has around 88,000 clones; 80% to 90% are singletons.

This chain uses TRBV2 with TRBJ2-3, with D possibly TRBD2 on 5 matching bases. Sequences were derived from tumor tissue, sampled after IRX-2 immunotherapy. This sequence was found in a human donor with breast cancer. In DNA form, the CDR3 reads TGTGCCAGCAACACAGAGCGGTACACAGATACGCAGTATTTT. Translation: CASNTERYTDTQYF.